This T cell receptor beta chain came from a study of cytomegalovirus exposure and HLA in healthy donors. The study's findings and limits: When a later analysis compared HLA-associated TCR beta chains with equally common others, the HLA-associated chains turned out to be more clonally expanded and to have lower generation probabilities. Differences between HLA loci emerged in a later analysis of TCR association rates, with DRB1 most and HLA-C fewest. Later on, a genetic analysis was performed. It linked a missense variant in DCLRE1C with V- and J-gene trimming of TCR beta. Cytomegalovirus-associated status was assigned to about 150 TCR beta chains.

PCR employed 60 Vbeta and 13 Jbeta primers. Assay used: immunoSEQ multiplex PCR; TCRdb lists only in-frame clones, some missing. Among approximately 110,000 clones, 65% to 75% were seen once, and the ten largest hold approximately 11%. With respect to this clone: Its antigen is unknown.

The CDR3 runs to 13 residues. Germline CDR1 and CDR2: MGHRA and YSYEKL. The germline V and J ends were trimmed by 1 base and 5 bases, with 8 bases remaining between them. This chain connects TRBV4-1 to TRBJ1-2; D not resolved. The sample was PBMCs. This receptor was identified in a man aged 40-55 years in good health and CMV-seropositive. The CDR3: CASSQVTQYGYTF. The CDR3 bases are TGCGCCAGCAGCCAAGTGACACAATATGGCTACACCTTC.